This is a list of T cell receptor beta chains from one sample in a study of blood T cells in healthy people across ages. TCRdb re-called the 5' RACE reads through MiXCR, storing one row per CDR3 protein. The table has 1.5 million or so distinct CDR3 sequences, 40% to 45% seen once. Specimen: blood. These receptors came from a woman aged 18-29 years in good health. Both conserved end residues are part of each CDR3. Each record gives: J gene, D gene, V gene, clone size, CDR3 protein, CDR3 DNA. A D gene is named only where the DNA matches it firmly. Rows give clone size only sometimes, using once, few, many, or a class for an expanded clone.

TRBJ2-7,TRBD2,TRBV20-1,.,CSVASGRPGVGDEQYF,TGCAGTGTCGCGAGCGGGAGGCCTGGGGTAGGGGACGAGCAGTACTTC
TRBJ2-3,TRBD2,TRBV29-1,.,CSTLATSGTSTDTQYF,TGCAGCACTCTAGCCACTAGCGGGACTAGCACAGATACGCAGTATTTT
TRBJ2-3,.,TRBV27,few,CASSLSRWGAADTQYF,TGTGCCAGCAGTTTATCGAGGTGGGGGGCGGCAGATACGCAGTATTTT
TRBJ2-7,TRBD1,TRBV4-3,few,CASSQVYRGDSYEQYF,TGCGCCAGCAGCCAAGTATACAGGGGCGACTCCTACGAGCAGTACTTC
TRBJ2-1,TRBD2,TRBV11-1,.,CASRGLARPGSYNEQFF,TGTGCCAGCAGGGGACTAGCAAGACCCGGCTCCTACAATGAGCAGTTCTTC
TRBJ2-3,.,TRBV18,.,CASITMGEDTQYF,TGTGCCAGCATCACCATGGGGGAAGATACGCAGTATTTT
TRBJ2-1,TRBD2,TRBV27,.,CAWGRGPGLAGPYNEQFF,TGTGCCTGGGGCCGGGGGCCCGGACTAGCGGGACCCTACAATGAGCAGTTCTTC
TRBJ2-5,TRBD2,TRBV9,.,CAGSVGGLAGLQTQYF,TGTGCCGGCAGCGTAGGGGGACTAGCGGGGCTGCAGACCCAGTACTTC
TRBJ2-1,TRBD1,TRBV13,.,CASSHNRGPSYNEQFF,TGTGCCAGCAGCCACAACAGGGGCCCCTCCTACAATGAGCAGTTCTTC
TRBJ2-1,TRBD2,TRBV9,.,CASSDSGSPYNEQFF,TGTGCCAGCAGCGACAGCGGGAGCCCCTACAATGAGCAGTTCTTC
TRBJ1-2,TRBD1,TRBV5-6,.,CASSPVSGDREIYGYTF,TGTGCCAGCAGCCCTGTATCCGGGGACAGGGAGATCTATGGCTACACCTTC